These 2 T cell receptor beta chains share one sample of origin, sequenced in a study of Graves' ophthalmopathy and Graves' hyperthyroidism. The authors amplified TCR beta CDR3 regions from RNA transcripts. First-round RT-PCR used HTBI primers; second-round multiplex PCR followed. Each CDR3 protein gets one entry after TCRdb re-called the multiplex PCR reads with MiXCR. The sample lists over a million distinct CDR3 sequences, less than 45% occurring once. The specimen sequenced was peripheral blood or thyroid tissue (not recorded which). These TCRs come from an adult man with Graves' hyperthyroidism.

This chain links TRBV6-5 with TRBJ2-2; the match to TRBD1 covers 7 bases. V lost 5 bases, J lost 0 bases, and 9 bases stayed unmatched. The CDR3 is 17 amino acids. CDR1 is MNHEY, CDR2 SVGAGI, per germline. For the CDR3, the DNA is TGTGCCAGCAGTCGTAGACAGGGCCAAGCGAACACCGGGGAGCTGTTTTTT. Its translation is CASSRRQGQANTGELFF.

This chain joins TRBV9 and TRBJ2-5, with 7 bases matching TRBD2. Germline CDR1 is SGDLS and CDR2 is YYNGEE. Losses at the gene ends were 4 bases for V and 5 bases for J; bases not matched to a gene: 14. CDR3 size: 16 residues. The CDR3 sequence: CASSPLPLAGEETQYF. DNA for the CDR3: TGTGCCAGCAGCCCCCTCCCCCTGGCGGGAGAGGAGACCCAGTACTTC.